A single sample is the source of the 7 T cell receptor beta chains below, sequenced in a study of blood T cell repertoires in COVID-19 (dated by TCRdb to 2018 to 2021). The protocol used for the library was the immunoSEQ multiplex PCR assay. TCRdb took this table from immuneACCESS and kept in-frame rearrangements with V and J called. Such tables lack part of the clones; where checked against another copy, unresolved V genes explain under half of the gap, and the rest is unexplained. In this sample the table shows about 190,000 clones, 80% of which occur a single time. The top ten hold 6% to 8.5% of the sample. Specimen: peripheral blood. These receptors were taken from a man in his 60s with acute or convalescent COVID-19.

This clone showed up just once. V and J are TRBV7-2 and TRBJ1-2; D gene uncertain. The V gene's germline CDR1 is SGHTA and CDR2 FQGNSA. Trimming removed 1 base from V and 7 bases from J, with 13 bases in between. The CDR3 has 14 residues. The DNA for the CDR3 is TGTGCCAGCAGCTTAGGGACGGTGGCGGGTGGCTACACCTTC. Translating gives CASSLGTVAGGYTF. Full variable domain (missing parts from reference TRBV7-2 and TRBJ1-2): GAGVSQSPSNKVTEKGKDVELRCDPISGHTALYWYRQSLGQGLEFLIYFQGNSAPDKSGLPSDRFSAERTGGSVSTLTIQRTQQEDSAVYLCASSLGTVAGGYTFGSGTRLTVV.

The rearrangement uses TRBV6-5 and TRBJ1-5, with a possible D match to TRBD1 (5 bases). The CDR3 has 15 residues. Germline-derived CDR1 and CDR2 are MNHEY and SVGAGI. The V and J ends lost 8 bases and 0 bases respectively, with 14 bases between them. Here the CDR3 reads CASRTSGHSNQPQHF. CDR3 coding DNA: TGTGCCAGCCGTACATCAGGGCATAGCAATCAGCCCCAGCATTTT.

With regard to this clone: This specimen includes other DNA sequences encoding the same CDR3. The CDR3 here is CASSTQGGQPQHF. The CDR3 DNA reads as TGTGCCAGCAGCACTCAGGGTGGTCAGCCCCAGCATTTT. The chain carries TRBV6-5 and TRBJ1-5; possible D gene TRBD1, 5 bases. Germline V gives CDR1 MNHEY, CDR2 SVGAGI. The CDR3 is made up of 13 amino acids. V lost 6 bases and J lost 6, with 12 bases in between.

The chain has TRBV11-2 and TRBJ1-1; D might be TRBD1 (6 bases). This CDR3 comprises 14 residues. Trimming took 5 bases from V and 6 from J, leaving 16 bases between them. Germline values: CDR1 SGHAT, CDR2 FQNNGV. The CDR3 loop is CASSPDRSYAEAFF. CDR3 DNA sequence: TGTGCCAGCAGCCCAGACAGGTCCTACGCTGAAGCTTTCTTT.

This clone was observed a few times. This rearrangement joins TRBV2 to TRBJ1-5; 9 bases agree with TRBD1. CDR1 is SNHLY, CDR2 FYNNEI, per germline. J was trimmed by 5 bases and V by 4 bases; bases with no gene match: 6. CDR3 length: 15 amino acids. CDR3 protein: CASSVGTGSYQPQHF. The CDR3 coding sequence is TGTGCCAGCAGTGTAGGGACAGGGTCCTATCAGCCCCAGCATTTT.

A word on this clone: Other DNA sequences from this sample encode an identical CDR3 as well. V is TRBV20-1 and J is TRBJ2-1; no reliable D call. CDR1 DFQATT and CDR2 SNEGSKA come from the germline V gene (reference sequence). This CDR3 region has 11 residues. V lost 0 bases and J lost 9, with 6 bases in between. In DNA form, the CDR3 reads TGCAGTGCTAGAGATCGTGTTGAGCAGTTCTTC. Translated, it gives CSARDRVEQFF.

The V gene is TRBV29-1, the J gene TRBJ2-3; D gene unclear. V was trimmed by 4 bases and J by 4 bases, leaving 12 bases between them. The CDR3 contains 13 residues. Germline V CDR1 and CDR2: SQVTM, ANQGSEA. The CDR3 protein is CSVGMGVADTQYF. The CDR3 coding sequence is TGCAGCGTTGGTATGGGCGTGGCAGATACGCAGTATTTT.